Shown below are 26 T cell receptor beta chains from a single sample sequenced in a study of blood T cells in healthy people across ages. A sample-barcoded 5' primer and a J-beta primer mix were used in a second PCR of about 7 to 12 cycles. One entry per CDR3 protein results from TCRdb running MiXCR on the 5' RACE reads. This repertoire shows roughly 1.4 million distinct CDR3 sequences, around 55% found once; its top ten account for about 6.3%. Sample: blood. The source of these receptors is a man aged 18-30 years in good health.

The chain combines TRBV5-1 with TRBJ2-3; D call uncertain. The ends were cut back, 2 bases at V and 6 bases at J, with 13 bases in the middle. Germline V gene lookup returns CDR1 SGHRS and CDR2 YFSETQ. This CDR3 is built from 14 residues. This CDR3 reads CASSFPESRDTQYF. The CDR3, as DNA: TGCGCCAGCAGCTTCCCCGAGAGCCGGGATACGCAGTATTTT.

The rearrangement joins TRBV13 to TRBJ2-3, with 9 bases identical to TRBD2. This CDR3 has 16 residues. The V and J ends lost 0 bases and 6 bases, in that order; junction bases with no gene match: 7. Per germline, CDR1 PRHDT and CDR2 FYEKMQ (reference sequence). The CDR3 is CASSLGLREGQDTQYF. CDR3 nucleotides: TGTGCCAGCAGCTTAGGCTTGCGGGAGGGACAGGATACGCAGTATTTT.

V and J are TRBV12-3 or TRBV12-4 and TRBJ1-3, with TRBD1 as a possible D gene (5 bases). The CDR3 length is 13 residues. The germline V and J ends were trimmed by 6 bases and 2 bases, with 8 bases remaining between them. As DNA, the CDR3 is TGTGCCAGCAGCCCGGGGGCTGGAAACACCATATATTTT. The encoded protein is CASSPGAGNTIYF.

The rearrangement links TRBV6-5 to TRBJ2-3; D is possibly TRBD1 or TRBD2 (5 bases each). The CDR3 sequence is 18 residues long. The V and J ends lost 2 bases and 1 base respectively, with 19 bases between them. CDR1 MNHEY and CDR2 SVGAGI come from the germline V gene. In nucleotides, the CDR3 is TGTGCCAGCAGTTACCGGGGCCGGGGAACTAGGGGCACAGATACGCAGTATTTT. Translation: CASSYRGRGTRGTDTQYF.

CDR3 DNA sequence: TGTGCCAGCAGTTACAGGTATAGCAATCAGCCCCAGCATTTT. Translated: CASSYRYSNQPQHF. The chain carries TRBV6-5 and TRBJ1-5; D ambiguous. From germline, CDR1 is MNHEY and CDR2 SVGAGI. The V gene lost 2 bases and the J gene lost 0 bases, with 5 bases spanning the gap. The CDR3 extends over 14 amino acids.

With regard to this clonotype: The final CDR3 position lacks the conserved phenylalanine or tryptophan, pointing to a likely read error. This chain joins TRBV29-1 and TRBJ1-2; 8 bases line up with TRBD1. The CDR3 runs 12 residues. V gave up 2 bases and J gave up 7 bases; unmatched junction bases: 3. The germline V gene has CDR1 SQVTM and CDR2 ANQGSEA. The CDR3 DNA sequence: TGCAGCGTTGAAATGACAGGGGCTGGCTACACCTTG. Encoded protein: CSVEMTGAGYTL.

The CDR3 DNA follows: TGCAGCGTTGAAGATCGAGCTAGCGTGGACAATGAGCAGTTCTTC. This encodes CSVEDRASVDNEQFF. The chain uses TRBV29-1 and TRBJ2-1; D is perhaps TRBD2 (6 bases). In germline, CDR1 is SQVTM, CDR2 ANQGSEA. The V end was cut by 0 bases, the J end by 5 bases, with 14 bases between. There are 15 residues in the CDR3.

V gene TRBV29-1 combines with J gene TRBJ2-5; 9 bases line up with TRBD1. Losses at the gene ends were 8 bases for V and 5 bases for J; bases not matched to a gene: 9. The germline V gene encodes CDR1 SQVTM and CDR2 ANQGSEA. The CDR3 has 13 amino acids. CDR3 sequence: CSIAGTGTETQYF. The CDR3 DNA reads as TGCAGCATTGCCGGGACAGGGACGGAGACCCAGTACTTC.

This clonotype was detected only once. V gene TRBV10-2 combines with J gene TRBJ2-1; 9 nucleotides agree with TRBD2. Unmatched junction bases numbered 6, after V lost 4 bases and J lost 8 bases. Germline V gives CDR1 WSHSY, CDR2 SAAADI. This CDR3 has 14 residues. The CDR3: CASSVSSGSHEQFF. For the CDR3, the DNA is TGCGCCAGCAGTGTTAGTAGCGGGAGCCATGAGCAGTTCTTC.

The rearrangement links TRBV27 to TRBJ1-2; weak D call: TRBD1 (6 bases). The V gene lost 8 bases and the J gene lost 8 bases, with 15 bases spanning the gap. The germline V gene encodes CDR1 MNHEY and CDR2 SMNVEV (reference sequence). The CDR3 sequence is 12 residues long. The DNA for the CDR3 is TGTGCCAGCGCCAAAACCAGGGGAGGCTACACCTTC. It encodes CASAKTRGGYTF.

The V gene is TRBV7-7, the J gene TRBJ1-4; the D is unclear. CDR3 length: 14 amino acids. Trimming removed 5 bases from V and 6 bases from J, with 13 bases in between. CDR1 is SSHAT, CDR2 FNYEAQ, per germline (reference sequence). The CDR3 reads CASSAAVDDEKLFF. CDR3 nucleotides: TGTGCCAGCAGCGCAGCGGTGGACGATGAAAAACTGTTTTTT.

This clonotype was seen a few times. The CDR3 nucleotides are TGTGCCAGCAGCTATGAGGCCGGGGACGGACTCTATGGCTACACCTTC. Its translation is CASSYEAGDGLYGYTF. The chain employs TRBV5-6 and TRBJ1-2, with D perhaps matching TRBD1 (5 bases). Germline V gene lookup returns CDR1 SGHDT and CDR2 YYEEEE. This CDR3 has 16 amino acids. With 3 bases removed from V and 4 bases from J, the gap between germline ends came to 19 bases.

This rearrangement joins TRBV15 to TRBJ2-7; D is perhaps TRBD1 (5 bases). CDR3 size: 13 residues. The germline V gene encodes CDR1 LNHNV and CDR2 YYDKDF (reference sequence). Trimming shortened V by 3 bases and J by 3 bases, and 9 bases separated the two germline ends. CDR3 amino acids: CATSRRQGYEQYF. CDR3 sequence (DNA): TGTGCCACCAGCAGGCGGCAGGGCTACGAGCAGTACTTC. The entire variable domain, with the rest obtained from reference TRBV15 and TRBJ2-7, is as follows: DAMVIQNPRYQVTQFGKPVTLSCSQTLNHNVMYWYQQKSSQAPKLLFHYYDKDFNNEADTPDNFQSRRPNTSFCFLDIRSPGLGDTAMYLCATSRRQGYEQYFGPGTRLTVT.

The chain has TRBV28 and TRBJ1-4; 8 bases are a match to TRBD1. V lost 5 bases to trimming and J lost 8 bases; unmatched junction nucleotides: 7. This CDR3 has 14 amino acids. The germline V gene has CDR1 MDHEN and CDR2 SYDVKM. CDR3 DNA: TGTGCCAGCAGTCGGGGACAGGACGAGGAAAAACTGTTTTTT. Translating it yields CASSRGQDEEKLFF.

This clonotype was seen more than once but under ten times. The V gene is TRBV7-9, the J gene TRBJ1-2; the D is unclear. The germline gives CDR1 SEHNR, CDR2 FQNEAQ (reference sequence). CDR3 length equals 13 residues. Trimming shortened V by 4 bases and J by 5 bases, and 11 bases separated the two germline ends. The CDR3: CASSYALGYGYTF. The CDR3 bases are TGTGCCAGCAGCTACGCGCTAGGATATGGCTACACCTTC.

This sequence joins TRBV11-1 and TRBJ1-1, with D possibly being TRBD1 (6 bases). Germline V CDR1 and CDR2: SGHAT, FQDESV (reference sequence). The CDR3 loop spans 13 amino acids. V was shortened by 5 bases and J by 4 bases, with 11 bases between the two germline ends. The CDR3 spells CASSQGGITEAFF. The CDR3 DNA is TGTGCCAGCAGCCAAGGGGGTATCACTGAAGCTTTCTTT.

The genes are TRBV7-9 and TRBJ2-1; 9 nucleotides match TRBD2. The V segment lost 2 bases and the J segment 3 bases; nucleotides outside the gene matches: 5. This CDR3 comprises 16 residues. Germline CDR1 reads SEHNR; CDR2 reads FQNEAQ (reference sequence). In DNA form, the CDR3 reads TGTGCCAGCAGCTTATTTGCGGGAGGGGGCTACAATGAGCAGTTCTTC. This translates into CASSLFAGGGYNEQFF.

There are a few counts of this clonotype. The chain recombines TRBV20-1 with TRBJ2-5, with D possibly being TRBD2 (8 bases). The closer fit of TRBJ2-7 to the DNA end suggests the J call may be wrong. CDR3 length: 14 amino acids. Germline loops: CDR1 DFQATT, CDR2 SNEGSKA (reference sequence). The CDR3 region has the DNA TGCAGTGCTAGAATAGCGGGACAGCGCTACGAGCAGTACTTC. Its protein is CSARIAGQRYEQYF.

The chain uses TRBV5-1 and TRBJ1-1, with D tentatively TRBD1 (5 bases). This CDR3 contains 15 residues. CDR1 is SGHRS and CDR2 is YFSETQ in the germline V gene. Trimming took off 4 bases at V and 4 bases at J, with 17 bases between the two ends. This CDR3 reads CASSGKQGDGTEAFF. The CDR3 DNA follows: TGCGCCAGCAGCGGAAAGCAGGGTGATGGCACTGAAGCTTTCTTT.

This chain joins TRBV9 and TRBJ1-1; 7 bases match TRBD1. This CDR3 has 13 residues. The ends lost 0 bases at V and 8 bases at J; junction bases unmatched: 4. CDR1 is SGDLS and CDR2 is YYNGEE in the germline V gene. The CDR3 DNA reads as TGTGCCAGCAGCGTAGGGCAGGGGGGCGAAGCTTTCTTT. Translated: CASSVGQGGEAFF.

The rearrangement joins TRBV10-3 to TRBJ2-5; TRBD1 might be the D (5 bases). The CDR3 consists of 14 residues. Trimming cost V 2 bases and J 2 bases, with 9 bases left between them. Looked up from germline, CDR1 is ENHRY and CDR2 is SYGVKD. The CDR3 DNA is TGTGCCATCAGTGAGGGAGACAGACAAGAGACCCAGTACTTC. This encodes CAISEGDRQETQYF.

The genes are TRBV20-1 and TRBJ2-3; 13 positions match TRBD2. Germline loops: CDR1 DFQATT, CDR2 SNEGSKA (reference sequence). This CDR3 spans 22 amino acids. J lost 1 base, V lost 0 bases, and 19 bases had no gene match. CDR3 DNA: TGCAGTGCTAGAGATATTGAGGTGGGACTAGCGGGGTTATTGGGGCGCACAGATACGCAGTATTTT. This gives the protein CSARDIEVGLAGLLGRTDTQYF.

The CDR3 loop reads CASSLDISENQPQHF. The CDR3 DNA sequence: TGTGCCAGCAGCTTAGACATAAGCGAGAATCAGCCCCAGCATTTT. The chain combines TRBV7-2 with TRBJ1-5; D not certain. The CDR3 is 15 amino acids. V was trimmed by 1 base and J by 4 bases, leaving 11 bases between them. The germline CDR1 and CDR2 sequences are SGHTA and FQGNSA. The complete variable domain, with remaining parts taken from reference TRBV7-2 and TRBJ1-5, reads GAGVSQSPSNKVTEKGKDVELRCDPISGHTALYWYRQSLGQGLEFLIYFQGNSAPDKSGLPSDRFSAERTGGSVSTLTIQRTQQEDSAVYLCASSLDISENQPQHFGDGTRLSIL.

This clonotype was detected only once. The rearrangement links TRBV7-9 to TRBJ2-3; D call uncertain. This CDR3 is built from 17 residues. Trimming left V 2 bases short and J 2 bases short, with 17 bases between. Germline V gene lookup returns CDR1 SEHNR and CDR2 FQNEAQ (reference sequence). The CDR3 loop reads CASSLNINRPNTDTQYF. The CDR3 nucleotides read TGTGCCAGCAGCTTAAATATTAACCGACCAAACACAGATACGCAGTATTTT.

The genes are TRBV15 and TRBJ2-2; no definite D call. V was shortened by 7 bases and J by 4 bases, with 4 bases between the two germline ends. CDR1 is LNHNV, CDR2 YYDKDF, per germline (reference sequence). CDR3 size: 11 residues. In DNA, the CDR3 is TGTGCCACCACGAGCACCGGGGAGCTGTTTTTT. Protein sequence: CATTSTGELFF.

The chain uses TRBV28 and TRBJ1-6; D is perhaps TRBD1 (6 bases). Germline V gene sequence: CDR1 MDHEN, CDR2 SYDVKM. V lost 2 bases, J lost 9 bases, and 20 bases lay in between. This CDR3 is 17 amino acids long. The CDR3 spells CASSLRSRQVDISPLHF. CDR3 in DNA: TGTGCCAGCAGTTTAAGGTCCCGACAGGTTGATATTTCACCCCTCCACTTT.